The source of this TCR beta chain is a study of preoperative IRX-2 immunotherapy in early breast cancer. V lost 5 bases and J lost 2; bases outside the gene matches: 3. Per the germline V gene, CDR1 is SQVTM and CDR2 is ANQGSEA. This CDR3 has 13 amino acids. This table comes from immunoSEQ multiplex PCR, and its TCRdb copy is limited to in-frame clones, with some not included. This table holds about 3,700 clones, approximately 70% found once. Treatment of the sample: preoperative locoregional IRX-2 cytokine immunotherapy. Samples came from a phase Ib trial of preoperative locoregional IRX-2 cytokine immunotherapy.

This specimen was tumor tissue, taken after IRX-2 immunotherapy. The clonotype was recovered from a human donor with breast cancer. The genes are TRBV29-1 and TRBJ2-5; TRBD2 aligns across 9 bases. The CDR3 nucleotides read TGCAGCGTTAATCTAGCGGGACAAGAGACCCAGTACTTC. Translation: CSVNLAGQETQYF. Supplemented by reference TRBV29-1 and TRBJ2-5, the full variable domain reads SAVISQKPSRDICQRGTSLTIQCQVDSQVTMMFWYRQQPGQSLTLIATANQGSEATYESGFVIDKFPISRPNLTFSTLTVSNMSPEDSSIYLCSVNLAGQETQYFGPGTRLLVL.